The clone carrying this T cell receptor beta chain came up a few times. Its antigen remains unknown. Amplification of TCR beta CDR3 regions used RNA as the template. RT-PCR in the first round (using the HTBI primer set) targeted the TCR CDR3. Each CDR3 protein gets one entry after TCRdb re-called the multiplex PCR reads with MiXCR. The table has over 150,000 distinct CDR3 sequences, roughly a sixth seen once; the top ten hold 53%. This entry comes from a study of T cells in Graves' hyperthyroidism and ophthalmopathy. Graves' hyperthyroidism is called stable when ophthalmopathy does not progress within 18 months. Together with thyroid ultrasound, orbital computed tomography, serum thyroxine and TRAb, clinical symptoms were used for diagnoses. The CDR3 has 16 amino acids. Germline CDR1 is MNHGY and CDR2 is SVAAGI. V gave up 3 bases and J gave up 3 bases, with 15 bases separating them. Whole-study findings and limits: Ophthalmopathy, as predicted by the model, came a median about seven months after the prediction.

Sequencing was performed on blood. This chain uses TRBV6-9 with TRBJ2-1; maybe TRBD2 (6 bases). This clonotype was obtained from a woman aged 50 to 60 with Graves' hyperthyroidism. The CDR3 loop is CASSYSKRVDYNEQFF. The CDR3 nucleotides are TGTGCCAGCAGTTACTCGAAGCGGGTAGACTACAATGAGCAGTTCTTC.